The rows below give T cell receptor beta chains drawn from one sample of a study of Ad26.COV2.S vaccination and SARS-CoV-2 variants. Generated by immunoSEQ multiplex PCR, the TCRdb table keeps only in-frame clones and is missing some. The sample shows around 300,000 clones, around 89% of them seen only once. The sample consisted of peripheral blood, taken in a trial of Ad26.COV2.S vaccine versus placebo. The receptors originated from a person aged 18-65 years who received the Ad26.COV2.S COVID-19 vaccine or a placebo. The CDR3 runs from the conserved cysteine through the conserved F or W. D genes are given only for firm matches. Some rows have no size entry. The others give once, few or many, or a class for an expanded clone.

CDR3 length	clone size	V gene	J gene	D gene	CDR3 DNA	CDR3 protein
14	once	TRBV30	TRBJ1-4	TRBD1	TGTGCCTGGAGCCCGGGACAGGGTAATGAAAAACTGTTTTTT	CAWSPGQGNEKLFF
14	NA	TRBV5-6	TRBJ2-5	TRBD2	TGTGCCAGCAGCTCGGGGGGATTTCAAGAGACCCAGTACTTC	CASSSGGFQETQYF
18	NA	TRBV7-2	TRBJ1-1	NA	TGTGCCAGCAGCTTAGCCCTCGCCGGGGGGCGAATGAACACTGAAGCTTTCTTT	CASSLALAGGRMNTEAFF
13	NA	TRBV7-2	TRBJ2-1	TRBD2	TGTGCCAGCAGCTTAGGGGCTAGCGGGGAGCAGTTCTTC	CASSLGASGEQFF
14	NA	TRBV4-3	TRBJ2-1	TRBD1	TGCGCCAGCTACCGACAGGGGGCGGACAATGAGCAGTTCTTC	CASYRQGADNEQFF
15	NA	TRBV19	TRBJ1-1	TRBD1	TGTGCCAGTAGTGAAGACAGGGTGGGAGACACTGAAGCTTTCTTT	CASSEDRVGDTEAFF
14	NA	TRBV29-1	TRBJ1-1	NA	TGCAGCGTTCGTGTCTGGGCCCAGAACACTGAAGCTTTCTTT	CSVRVWAQNTEAFF
16	few	TRBV7-7	TRBJ2-2	TRBD1	TGTGCCAGCAGCCCTCCGGGACAGGGAGGGACCGGGGAGCTGTTTTTT	CASSPPGQGGTGELFF
15	NA	TRBV2	TRBJ2-3	NA	TGTGCCAGCAGTGAGCGGGGCAGCGACACAGATACGCAGTATTTT	CASSERGSDTDTQYF
14	NA	TRBV10-2	TRBJ2-7	TRBD1	TGCGCCAGCACCAAATCGGACAGGGAACGCGAGCAGTACTTC	CASTKSDREREQYF
13	NA	TRBV12-3/TRBV12-4	TRBJ1-1	TRBD1	TGTGCCAGCAGGGACAGGAGAGCCACTGAAGCTTTCTTT	CASRDRRATEAFF
15	NA	TRBV28	TRBJ2-7	NA	TGTGCCAGCAGTCCCCCCCGGCCAGGGAACTACGAGCAGTACTTC	CASSPPRPGNYEQYF
11	NA	TRBV3-1/TRBV3-2	TRBJ2-1	NA	TGTGCCAGCAGCCAATCGCATGAGCAGTTCTTC	CASSQSHEQFF
14	NA	TRBV19	TRBJ2-7	TRBD1	TGTGCCAGTAGTATCGGACAGGAAACCTACGAGCAGTACTTC	CASSIGQETYEQYF
15	NA	TRBV4-1	TRBJ2-1	NA	TGCGCCAGCAGCCAAGGACTTAGTCTGGTCAATGAGCAGTTCTTC	CASSQGLSLVNEQFF
16	NA	TRBV6-2/TRBV6-3	TRBJ2-5	TRBD2	TGTGCCAGCAGCCCTTCGAGCGGGGGTCACCAAGAGACCCAGTACTTC	CASSPSSGGHQETQYF
13	NA	TRBV7-6	TRBJ2-7	NA	TGTGCCAGCAGCCCCCGGACAAGCTACGAGCAGTACTTC	CASSPRTSYEQYF
13	NA	TRBV5-6	TRBJ2-7	NA	TGTGCCAGCCAAGGGGATCAGGGGTACGAGCAGTACTTC	CASQGDQGYEQYF
16	NA	TRBV28	TRBJ1-5	NA	TGTGCCAGCAGCCACGGACAGAGGGCAATCAATCAGCCCCAGCATTTT	CASSHGQRAINQPQHF
13	few	TRBV6-6	TRBJ1-1	NA	TGTGCCAGCAGTTATTCCATGAACACTGAAGCTTTCTTT	CASSYSMNTEAFF
15	NA	TRBV19	TRBJ1-4	NA	TGTGCCAGTAGGAGGAGGTCGGTCACTAATGAAAAACTGTTTTTT	CASRRRSVTNEKLFF
12	NA	TRBV12-3/TRBV12-4	TRBJ2-1	TRBD1	TGTGCCAGCAGCCTCCGGGACAGGGCACCGTTCTTC	CASSLRDRAPFF
12	NA	TRBV24-1	TRBJ2-2	NA	TGTGCCTCGGGACCAAACACCGGGGAGCTGTTTTTT	CASGPNTGELFF
12	few	TRBV7-9	TRBJ2-7	NA	TGTGCCAGCAGCTTAGGGTCCTACGAGCAGTACTTC	CASSLGSYEQYF
14	once	TRBV7-2	TRBJ1-6	NA	TGTGCCAGCAACGTACGGGGCAGGGGATCACCCCTCCACTTT	CASNVRGRGSPLHF
17	NA	TRBV5-6	TRBJ2-1	TRBD2	TGTGCCAGCAGCTTGGAGGGAAACAGCGGGGGATACAATGAGCAGTTCTTC	CASSLEGNSGGYNEQFF